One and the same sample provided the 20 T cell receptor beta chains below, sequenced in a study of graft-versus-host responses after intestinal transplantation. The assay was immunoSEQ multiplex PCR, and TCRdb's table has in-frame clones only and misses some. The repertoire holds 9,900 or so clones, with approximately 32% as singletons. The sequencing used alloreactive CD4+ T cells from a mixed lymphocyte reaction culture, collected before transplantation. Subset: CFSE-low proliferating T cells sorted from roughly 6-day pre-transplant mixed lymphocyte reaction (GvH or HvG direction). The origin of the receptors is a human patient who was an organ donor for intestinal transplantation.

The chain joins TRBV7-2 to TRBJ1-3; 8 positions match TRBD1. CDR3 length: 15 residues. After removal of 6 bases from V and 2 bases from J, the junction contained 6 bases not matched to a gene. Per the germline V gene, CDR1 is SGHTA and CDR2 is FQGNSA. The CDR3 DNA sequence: TGTGCCAGCAGTTTAATACAGGGGGCTGGAAACACCATATATTTT. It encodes CASSLIQGAGNTIYF.

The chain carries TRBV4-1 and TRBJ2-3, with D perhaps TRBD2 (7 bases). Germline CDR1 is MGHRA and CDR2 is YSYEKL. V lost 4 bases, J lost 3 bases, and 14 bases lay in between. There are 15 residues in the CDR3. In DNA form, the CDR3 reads TGCGCCAGCAGCCGTAGAGGGGGGGCGACAGATACGCAGTATTTT. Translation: CASSRRGGATDTQYF.

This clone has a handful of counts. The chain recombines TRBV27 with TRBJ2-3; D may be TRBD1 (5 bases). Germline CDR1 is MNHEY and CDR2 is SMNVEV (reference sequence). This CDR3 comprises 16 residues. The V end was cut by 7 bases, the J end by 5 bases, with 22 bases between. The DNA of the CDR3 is TGTGCCAGCAACCCTCTTAACAGGAGAGTCGAAGATACGCAGTATTTT. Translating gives CASNPLNRRVEDTQYF.

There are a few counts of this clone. The CDR3 DNA sequence: TGTGCCAGCAGTGAAGTCGGGGGAGACAATGAGCAGTTCTTC. Its translation is CASSEVGGDNEQFF. The V call is TRBV6-1, the J call TRBJ2-1; TRBD2 is a possible D gene (6 bases). Germline CDR1 reads MNHNS; CDR2 reads SASEGT. This CDR3 has 14 amino acids. The V end lost 1 base, the J end lost 5 bases, and 9 bases lay between the germline ends.

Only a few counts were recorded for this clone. Written as DNA, the CDR3 is TGCGCCAGCAACTCTGGAGGGACAGCCGCCTACGAGCAGTACTTC. Residues: CASNSGGTAAYEQYF. The chain uses TRBV5-1 and TRBJ2-7; D might be TRBD1 (7 bases). The V gene lost 6 bases and the J gene lost 2 bases, with 18 bases spanning the gap. This CDR3 contains 15 residues. Germline CDR1 reads SGHRS; CDR2 reads YFSETQ.

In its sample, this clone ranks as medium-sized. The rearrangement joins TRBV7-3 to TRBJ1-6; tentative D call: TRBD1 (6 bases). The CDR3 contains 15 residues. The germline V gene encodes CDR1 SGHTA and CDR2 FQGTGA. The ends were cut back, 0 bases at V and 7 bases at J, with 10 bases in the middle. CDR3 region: CASSLTATGNSPLHF. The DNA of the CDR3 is TGTGCCAGCAGCTTAACGGCAACAGGGAATTCACCCCTCCACTTT.

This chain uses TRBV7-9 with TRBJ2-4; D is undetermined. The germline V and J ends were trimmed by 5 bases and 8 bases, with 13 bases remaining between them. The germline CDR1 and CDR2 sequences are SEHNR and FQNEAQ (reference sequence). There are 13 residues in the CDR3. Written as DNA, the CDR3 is TGTGCCAGCAGCCCCTCGTTCTTTGACATTCAGTACTTC. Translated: CASSPSFFDIQYF.

CDR3 residues: CASSPTGATNEKLFF. The CDR3 DNA reads TGCGCCAGCAGCCCAACAGGGGCAACTAATGAAAAACTGTTTTTT. The chain joins TRBV5-1 to TRBJ1-4, with 7 bases aligning to TRBD1. With V trimmed by 4 bases and J by 0 bases, 3 bases remained unmatched. This CDR3 has 15 residues. Germline V CDR1 and CDR2: SGHRS, YFSETQ.

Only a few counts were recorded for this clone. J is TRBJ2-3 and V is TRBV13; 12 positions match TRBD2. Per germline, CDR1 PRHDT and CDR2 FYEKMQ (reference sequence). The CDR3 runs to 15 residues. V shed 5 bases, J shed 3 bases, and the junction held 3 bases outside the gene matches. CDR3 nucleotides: TGTGCCAGCAGCATCCTAGCGGGGGGGACAGATACGCAGTATTTT. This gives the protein CASSILAGGTDTQYF.

CDR3 DNA sequence: TGTGCCAGCAGCCTTAGCGGGGAGAACACAGATACGCAGTATTTT. Residues: CASSLSGENTDTQYF. This chain uses TRBV4-2 with TRBJ2-3; 8 positions match TRBD2. V trimming: 4 bases; J trimming: 2 bases; junction bases outside the gene matches: 5. The CDR3 covers 15 residues. The germline gives CDR1 LGHNA, CDR2 YNFKEQ.

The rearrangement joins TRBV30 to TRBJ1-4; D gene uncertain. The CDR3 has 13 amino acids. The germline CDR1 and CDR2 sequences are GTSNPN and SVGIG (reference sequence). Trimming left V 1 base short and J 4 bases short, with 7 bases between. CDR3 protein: CAWSDKNNEKLFF. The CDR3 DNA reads TGTGCCTGGAGTGACAAGAATAATGAAAAACTGTTTTTT. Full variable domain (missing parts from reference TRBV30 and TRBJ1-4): SQTIHQWPATLVQPVGSPLSLECTVEGTSNPNLYWYRQAAGRGLQLLFYSVGIGQISSEVPQNLSASRPQDRQFILSSKKLLLSDSGFYLCAWSDKNNEKLFFGSGTQLSVL.

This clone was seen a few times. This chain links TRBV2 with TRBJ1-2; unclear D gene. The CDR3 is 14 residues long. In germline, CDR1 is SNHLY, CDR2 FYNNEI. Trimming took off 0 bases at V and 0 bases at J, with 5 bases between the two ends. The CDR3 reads CASSEATTNYGYTF. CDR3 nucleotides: TGTGCCAGCAGTGAAGCGACAACTAACTATGGCTACACCTTC.

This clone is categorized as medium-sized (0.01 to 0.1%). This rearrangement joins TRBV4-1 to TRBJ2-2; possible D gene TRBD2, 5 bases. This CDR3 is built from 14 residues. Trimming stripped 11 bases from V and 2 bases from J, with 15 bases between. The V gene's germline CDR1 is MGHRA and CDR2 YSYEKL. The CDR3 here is CAAGSPLNTGELFF. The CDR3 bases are TGCGCCGCTGGGAGCCCCCTCAACACCGGGGAGCTGTTTTTT.

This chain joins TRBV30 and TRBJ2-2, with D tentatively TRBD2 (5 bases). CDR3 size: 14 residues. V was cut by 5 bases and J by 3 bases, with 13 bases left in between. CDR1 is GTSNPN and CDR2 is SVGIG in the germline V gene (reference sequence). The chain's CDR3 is CAWGGELDTGELFF. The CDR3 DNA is TGTGCCTGGGGTGGGGAGTTGGACACCGGGGAGCTGTTTTTT.

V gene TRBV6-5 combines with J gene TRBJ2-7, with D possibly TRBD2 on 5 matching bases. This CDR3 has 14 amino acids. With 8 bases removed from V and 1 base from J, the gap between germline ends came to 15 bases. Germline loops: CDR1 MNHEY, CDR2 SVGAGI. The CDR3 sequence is CASGGSVTSYEQYF. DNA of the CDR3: TGTGCCAGCGGCGGGTCGGTCACGTCCTACGAGCAGTACTTC.

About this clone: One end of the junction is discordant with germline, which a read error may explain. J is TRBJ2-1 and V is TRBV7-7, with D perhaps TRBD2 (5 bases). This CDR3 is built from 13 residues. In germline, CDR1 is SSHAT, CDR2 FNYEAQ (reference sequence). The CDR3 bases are TGTGCTAGCAGCCGAGGTCCTACGAGGGCGCAGTTCTTC. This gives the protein CASSRGPTRAQFF.

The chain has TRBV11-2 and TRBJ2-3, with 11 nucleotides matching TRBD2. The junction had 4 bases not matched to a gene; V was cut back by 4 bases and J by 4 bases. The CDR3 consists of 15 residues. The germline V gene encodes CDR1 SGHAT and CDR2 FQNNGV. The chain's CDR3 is CASSSATSGADTQYF. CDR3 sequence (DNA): TGTGCCAGCAGCTCCGCGACTAGCGGGGCAGATACGCAGTATTTT.

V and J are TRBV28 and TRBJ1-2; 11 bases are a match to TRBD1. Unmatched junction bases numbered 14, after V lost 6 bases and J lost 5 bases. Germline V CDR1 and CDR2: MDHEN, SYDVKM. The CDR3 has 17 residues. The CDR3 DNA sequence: TGTGCCAGCAGCATACCTCTGGGACAGGGGGGCGCGTATGGCTACACCTTC. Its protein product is CASSIPLGQGGAYGYTF.

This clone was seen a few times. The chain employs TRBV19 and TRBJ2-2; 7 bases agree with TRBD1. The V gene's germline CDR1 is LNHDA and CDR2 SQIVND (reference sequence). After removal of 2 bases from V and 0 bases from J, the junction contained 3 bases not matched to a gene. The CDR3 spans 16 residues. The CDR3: CASSIRQGSNTGELFF. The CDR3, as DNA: TGTGCCAGTAGTATACGACAGGGTTCGAACACCGGGGAGCTGTTTTTT.

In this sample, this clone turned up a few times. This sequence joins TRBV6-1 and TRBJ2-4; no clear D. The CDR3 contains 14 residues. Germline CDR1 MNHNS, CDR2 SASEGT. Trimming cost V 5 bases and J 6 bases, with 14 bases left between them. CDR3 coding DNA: TGTGCCAGCAGTTTTGGGCAGGTCACAAACATTCAGTACTTC. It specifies CASSFGQVTNIQYF.